This passage covers 27 T cell receptor beta chains from one sample sequenced in a study of early T cells in non-severe SARS-CoV-2 infection. TCRdb re-derived calls from the 5' RACE reads in MiXCR, one entry per CDR3 protein. The table records more than 60,000 distinct CDR3 sequences, about 11% of them present only once. The specimen was whole blood, collected at baseline. Source of these receptors: an adult who was a healthcare worker with PCR-confirmed SARS-CoV-2 infection or an uninfected control (not recorded which). The donor label of this sample is uncertain.

Ten or more counts support this clonotype. This chain links TRBV28 with TRBJ1-3, with TRBD1 identical over 9 bases. The CDR3 spans 17 residues. Trimming removed 6 bases from V and 3 bases from J; junction bases left unmatched: 12. CDR1 and CDR2 from the germline V gene are MDHEN and SYDVKM. The CDR3 loop is CASRPGTGGASGNTIYF. Here the CDR3 DNA reads TGTGCCAGCAGACCTGGAACAGGGGGCGCAAGTGGAAACACCATATATTTT.

This clonotype was seen at least ten times. The chain uses TRBV19 and TRBJ2-1, with 11 bases lining up with TRBD1. Trimming at V came to 4 bases and at J to 7 bases, leaving 0 bases not matched to a gene. The CDR3 runs to 13 residues. Germline V gene sequence: CDR1 LNHDA, CDR2 SQIVND (reference sequence). The CDR3, as DNA: TGTGCCAGTAGTAGGGACAGGGGGAATGAGCAGTTCTTC. Protein: CASSRDRGNEQFF.

In DNA form, the CDR3 reads TGTGCCAGCAGTCTCCAGGGGGTTGGCTACACCTTC. It yields the protein CASSLQGVGYTF. The V call is TRBV2, the J call TRBJ1-2; 7 positions match TRBD1. Germline V gene sequence: CDR1 SNHLY, CDR2 FYNNEI. The V and J ends lost 5 bases and 7 bases, in that order; junction bases with no gene match: 4. The CDR3 totals 12 residues. Full variable domain (remainder filled in from reference TRBV2 and TRBJ1-2): EPEVTQTPSHQVTQMGQEVILRCVPISNHLYFYWYRQILGQKVEFLVSFYNNEISEKSEIFDDQFSVERPDGSNFTLKIRSTKLEDSAMYFCASSLQGVGYTFGSGTRLTVV.

This clonotype was observed at least ten times. The V gene is TRBV28, the J gene TRBJ1-6; D is perhaps TRBD1 (6 bases). Germline V lookup: CDR1 MDHEN, CDR2 SYDVKM. The V gene lost 6 bases and the J gene lost 4 bases, with 19 bases spanning the gap. There are 17 residues in the CDR3. The chain's CDR3 is CASSQRGRGKYNSPLHF. In nucleotides, the CDR3 is TGTGCCAGCAGCCAGAGGGGGAGGGGGAAGTATAATTCACCCCTCCACTTT.

The chain uses TRBV3-1 and TRBJ2-3; TRBD2 matches at 8 bases. Per germline, CDR1 LGHDT and CDR2 YNNKEL (reference sequence). Unmatched junction bases numbered 5, after V lost 5 bases and J lost 10 bases. This CDR3 has 12 residues. CDR3 nucleotide sequence: TGTGCCAGCAGCTTTACTAGCGGTTCGCAGTATTTT. Protein: CASSFTSGSQYF.

This clonotype was found many times. This chain connects TRBV20-1 to TRBJ1-1, with D unclear. The germline V and J ends were trimmed by 5 bases and 3 bases, with 7 bases remaining between them. This CDR3 spans 11 amino acids. The V gene's germline CDR1 is DFQATT and CDR2 SNEGSKA (reference sequence). CDR3 nucleotide sequence: TGCAGTGCTGGGAGGGACACTGAAGCTTTCTTT. It yields the protein CSAGRDTEAFF.

The chain combines TRBV2 with TRBJ1-5; tentatively, D is TRBD1 (6 bases). Germline V gene data show CDR1 as SNHLY and CDR2 as FYNNEI. The CDR3 length is 13 residues. Trimming removed 5 bases at V and 4 bases at J, with 9 bases between. CDR3 DNA: TGTGCCAGCAGTTGGGGGGCAAATCAGCCCCAGCATTTT. Its protein is CASSWGANQPQHF.

The chain recombines TRBV2 with TRBJ1-1, with D uncertain. The CDR3 runs 14 residues. The germline gives CDR1 SNHLY, CDR2 FYNNEI. The V gene lost 3 bases and the J gene lost 1 base, with 9 bases spanning the gap. Here the CDR3 reads CASSEGPRNTEAFF. The DNA of the CDR3 is TGTGCCAGCAGTGAGGGTCCGCGGAACACTGAAGCTTTCTTT.

The V gene is TRBV7-2, the J gene TRBJ2-3, with D unclear. Germline V lookup: CDR1 SGHTA, CDR2 FQGNSA. V dropped 1 base and J dropped 3 bases, with 8 bases sitting between them. This CDR3 is 14 amino acids long. CDR3 in DNA: TGTGCCAGCAGCTTAGGGCCAGATACAGATACGCAGTATTTT. Its translation: CASSLGPDTDTQYF.

This clonotype was found a few times. The chain has TRBV9 and TRBJ2-2; D perhaps matches TRBD2 (5 bases). Trimming stripped 0 bases from V and 2 bases from J, with 8 bases between. The germline CDR1 and CDR2 sequences are SGDLS and YYNGEE. CDR3 length equals 15 residues. The DNA of the CDR3 is TGTGCCAGCAGCGTAGAGACTATAAACACCGGGGAGCTGTTTTTT. Encoded protein: CASSVETINTGELFF.

The rearrangement uses TRBV5-1 and TRBJ1-1; no clear D gene. V gave up 1 base and J gave up 6 bases, with 7 bases separating them. Germline V gene sequence: CDR1 SGHRS, CDR2 YFSETQ. CDR3 length: 12 amino acids. The CDR3 loop reads CASSLLGPEAFF. The CDR3 bases are TGCGCCAGCAGCTTGTTAGGGCCTGAAGCTTTCTTT. Complete variable domain (other parts from reference TRBV5-1 and TRBJ1-1): KAGVTQTPRYLIKTRGQQVTLSCSPISGHRSVSWYQQTPGQGLQFLFEYFSETQRNKGNFPGRFSGRQFSNSRSEMNVSTLELGDSALYLCASSLLGPEAFFGQGTRLTVV.

This clonotype was recorded a few times. The chain links TRBV2 to TRBJ2-1, with D perhaps matching TRBD2 (6 bases). Germline values: CDR1 SNHLY, CDR2 FYNNEI. The CDR3 totals 15 residues. The ends were cut back, 5 bases at V and 0 bases at J, with 11 bases in the middle. The CDR3 sequence: CASSITSYSYNEQFF. The CDR3, as DNA: TGTGCCAGCAGTATAACTAGCTACTCCTACAATGAGCAGTTCTTC.

This clonotype was recorded a few times. The J gene is TRBJ2-7, the V gene TRBV2; possibly TRBD1 for D (6 bases). The CDR3 spans 16 residues. Germline CDR1 is SNHLY and CDR2 is FYNNEI. V was clipped by 3 bases and J by 0 bases, with 15 bases between them. The CDR3 nucleotides are TGTGCCAGCAGTGATTCTGGACAGTTCTTCTCCTACGAGCAGTACGTC. Its translation is CASSDSGQFFSYEQYV.

The chain uses TRBV5-6 and TRBJ2-3; 10 nucleotides agree with TRBD2. The germline gives CDR1 SGHDT, CDR2 YYEEEE. The CDR3 sequence is 17 residues long. The junction had 10 bases not matched to a gene; V was cut back by 0 bases and J by 6 bases. The CDR3 DNA is TGTGCCAGCAGCTTGGTCCCTAGCGGGGGACATGGGGATACGCAGTATTTT. Protein sequence: CASSLVPSGGHGDTQYF.

This clonotype was recorded a few times. This chain joins TRBV2 and TRBJ2-2, with D perhaps TRBD2 (5 bases). This CDR3 is 14 amino acids long. Germline CDR1 and CDR2: SNHLY and FYNNEI. Trimming pared 10 bases from V and 1 base from J, leaving 13 bases between. CDR3 DNA: TGTGCCACCGGCGGGCACAAGAACACCGGGGAGCTGTTTTTT. Encoded protein: CATGGHKNTGELFF.

This clonotype was detected many times. This chain joins TRBV12-3 or TRBV12-4 and TRBJ1-1; D unresolved. CDR3 length: 14 residues. V lost 5 bases to trimming and J lost 2 bases, with 12 bases between them. CDR3 DNA sequence: TGTGCCAGCAGTCCAGCCCTCTTAAACACTGAAGCTTTCTTT. Amino acid sequence: CASSPALLNTEAFF.

This sequence joins TRBV12-3 or TRBV12-4 and TRBJ1-1; the match to TRBD1 covers 8 bases. The CDR3 loop spans 12 amino acids. J gave up 7 bases and V 7 bases, and 5 bases lay outside the gene matches. The CDR3 sequence: CASIEQGVEAFF. The CDR3 nucleotides read TGTGCCAGCATTGAACAGGGGGTTGAAGCTTTCTTT.

This clonotype was seen only a few times. The CDR3 loop reads CASSQQTGRDTQYF. CDR3 DNA: TGTGCCAGCAGCCAGCAAACAGGGAGAGATACGCAGTATTTT. The chain combines TRBV3-1 with TRBJ2-3; tentative D call: TRBD1 (6 bases). This CDR3 region has 14 residues. CDR1 and CDR2 (germline): LGHDT, YNNKEL (reference sequence). Between the trimmed V and J ends, which lost 3 bases and 5 bases, there was a span of 12 bases.

This clonotype was seen a handful of times. The V gene is TRBV4-1, the J gene TRBJ2-3; 7 positions agree with TRBD1. The CDR3 runs to 15 residues. Germline V gives CDR1 MGHRA, CDR2 YSYEKL. Trimming took 2 bases from V and 4 from J; bases not matched to a gene: 6. DNA of the CDR3: TGCGCCAGCAGCCAAAAGGACAGGAAACCAGATACGCAGTATTTT. It specifies CASSQKDRKPDTQYF.

This clonotype was picked up a small number of times. The chain has TRBV9 and TRBJ2-3, with TRBD2 matching 8 bases. This CDR3 contains 17 residues. Losses at the gene ends were 4 bases for V and 4 bases for J; bases not matched to a gene: 14. In germline, CDR1 is SGDLS, CDR2 YYNGEE. CDR3 in DNA: TGTGCCAGCAGCCAAGCCCCAACGGGGGGGATGGCAGATACGCAGTATTTT. Protein sequence: CASSQAPTGGMADTQYF. Filled out from reference TRBV9 and TRBJ2-3, the complete variable domain reads DSGVTQTPKHLITATGQRVTLRCSPRSGDLSVYWYQQSLDQGLQFLIQYYNGEERAKGNILERFSAQQFPDLHSELNLSSLELGDSALYFCASSQAPTGGMADTQYFGPGTRLTVL.

The gene calls are TRBV7-9 and TRBJ1-5; D remains ambiguous. In germline, CDR1 is SEHNR, CDR2 FQNEAQ (reference sequence). V lost 4 bases to trimming and J lost 2 bases, with 6 bases between them. This CDR3 has 13 amino acids. The CDR3 nucleotides are TGTGCCAGCAGCTCCGGCCGCAATCAGCCCCAGCATTTT. The encoded protein is CASSSGRNQPQHF. Together with reference TRBV7-9 and TRBJ1-5, the CDR3 gives the full variable domain: DTGVSQNPRHKITKRGQNVTFRCDPISEHNRLYWYRQTLGQGPEFLTYFQNEAQLEKSRLLSDRFSAERPKGSFSTLEIQRTEQGDSAMYLCASSSGRNQPQHFGDGTRLSIL.

This rearrangement joins TRBV2 to TRBJ1-6; no clear D gene. The CDR3 runs to 16 residues. Looked up from germline, CDR1 is SNHLY and CDR2 is FYNNEI. The V end lost 2 bases, the J end lost 0 bases, and 8 bases lay between the germline ends. CDR3 amino acids: CASSEPGSSYNSPLHF. CDR3 bases: TGTGCCAGCAGTGAACCGGGCAGCTCCTATAATTCACCCCTCCACTTT.

This chain connects TRBV6-6 to TRBJ2-1; D not certain. Trimming took 2 bases from V and 9 from J, leaving 23 bases between them. The CDR3 runs 17 residues. The V gene's germline CDR1 is MNHNY and CDR2 SVGAGI (reference sequence). The CDR3 protein is CASSYPTSSEAQSEQFF. The CDR3 coding sequence is TGTGCCAGCAGTTACCCAACCTCGAGCGAGGCTCAGAGTGAGCAGTTCTTC.

This sequence joins TRBV29-1 and TRBJ2-3; D is unresolved. In germline, CDR1 is SQVTM, CDR2 ANQGSEA. V was shortened by 6 bases and J by 8 bases, with 12 bases between the two germline ends. The CDR3 has 11 residues. CDR3 sequence: CSVATPGTQYF. The CDR3 nucleotides read TGCAGCGTCGCGACGCCGGGTACGCAGTATTTT.

This clonotype was counted a few times. The rearrangement joins TRBV4-2 to TRBJ2-1; D not certain. Trimming cost V 0 bases and J 9 bases, with 12 bases left between them. The germline V gene has CDR1 LGHNA and CDR2 YNFKEQ. The CDR3 contains 14 residues. The CDR3 coding sequence is TGTGCCAGCAGCCAAGACTTAGGGCGGACTGAGCAGTTCTTC. It yields the protein CASSQDLGRTEQFF.

This clonotype was picked up many times. The chain joins TRBV25-1 to TRBJ2-4; 7 bases align to TRBD2. The CDR3 consists of 13 residues. Germline trimming cut 8 bases from V and 9 bases from J; bases unmatched to any gene: 10. Germline V CDR1 and CDR2: MGHDK, SYGVNS. CDR3 amino acids: CASVGGVVGIQYF. CDR3 sequence (DNA): TGTGCCAGCGTGGGGGGGGTCGTAGGCATTCAGTACTTC.

This rearrangement joins TRBV7-6 to TRBJ2-5; 7 nucleotides match TRBD2. V trimming: 8 bases; J trimming: 4 bases; junction bases outside the gene matches: 7. Germline V lookup: CDR1 SGHVS, CDR2 FNYEAQ. The CDR3 is 13 amino acids. Here the CDR3 reads CASSSSGVETQYF. The DNA for the CDR3 is TGTGCCAGCTCGTCAAGCGGGGTAGAGACCCAGTACTTC.